The clone carrying this T cell receptor (beta chain) was seen once. The data derive from a study of blood T cell repertoires in COVID-19. On the study more broadly: Acute-phase and convalescent COVID-19 samples originated in the United States, Italy and Spain. PBMCs, B-cell-depleted T cells, or T cells were the source of the cDNA or gDNA that made up the material.

CDR1 is SNHLY and CDR2 is FYNNEI in the germline V gene. The CDR3 contains 17 residues. V was cut by 5 bases and J by 0 bases, with 19 bases left in between. TCRdb's table, derived via immunoSEQ multiplex PCR, lists solely in-frame clones and lacks some. The repertoire includes about 95,000 clones, roughly 90% of them detected once, and less than 3.5% sits in the top ten. A Seattle source enrolled patients during active infection and followed them longitudinally. The TCR originated in a man aged 50 to 59 with COVID-19, enrolled during active disease. The chain joins TRBV2 to TRBJ2-5; D call uncertain. The sample consisted of peripheral blood. The CDR3 loop is CASSPYSYRRYQETQYF. CDR3 DNA: TGTGCCAGCAGTCCATACAGTTATCGGCGTTACCAAGAGACCCAGTACTTC.